This T cell receptor beta chain appears in the sequencing data of a study of vaccination and CD4 T cells after COVID-19. In the study overall: The peptides that stimulated the cells were overlapping spike peptides from SARS-CoV-2, HCoV-NL63, HCoV-OC43 and HCoV-229E.

Treatment specified: roughly 11-day PBMC culture with coronavirus spike peptide pools or control peptides (ViraFEST assay). The CDR3 runs 17 residues. As to this clonotype: Its specificity is unknown.

Oncomine TCR Beta short-read sequencing was applied to DNA from cultured CD4+ T cells. Investigators obtained genomic DNA by extraction from cultured CD4+ T cells. TCRdb fed the PCR reads into MiXCR, producing one record per CDR3 protein. The sample holds about 15,000 distinct CDR3 sequences; 50% are singletons and the top ten take roughly 25%. Source: cultured CD4+ T cells from blood, taken after SARS-CoV-2 vaccination. This sequence was found in a human donor with COVID-19. The V and J genes are TRBV21-1 and TRBJ2-7; TRBD1 is the table's D call and was not checked against the DNA. TRBV21-1 is a pseudogene locus. CDR3 loop: CASSKEIGTGISYEQYF. DNA of the CDR3: TGTGCCAGCAGCAAAGAAATCGGGACAGGGATTTCCTACGAGCAGTACTTC.